This TCR beta chain is from a study of cytomegalovirus exposure and HLA in healthy donors listed by TCRdb under 2017. For the wider study: In an earlier analysis of approximately 500 of the donors, 276 Gb of sequence data and 90 million to 130 million unique TCR beta sequences from 150 million to 200 million T cells were reported. Approximately 310 gigabases of sequencing data and 70 million to 100 million unique TCR sequences were included in an early release covering 550 to 650 HLA-typed donors. Among the roughly 410 genotyped donors, around 81% belonged to the genetic ancestry cluster associated with self-reported Caucasian donors. The study was designed to test whether signatures of past pathogen exposure could be identified by cataloging public T cell receptors. The study used immunosequencing to profile the T cell repertoires of 670 or so subjects and linked those repertoires to cytomegalovirus serostatus. Besides the first cohort of around 670 subjects, a separate validation cohort made up of some 110 different subjects was used. High-throughput TCR immunosequencing, statistical association of individual TCRs with disease status, and machine learning were combined to predict cytomegalovirus infection status. A later analysis re-examined previously published TCR beta repertoires from around 670 donors and added high-resolution HLA genotyping to investigate patterns of TCR occurrence. In the later analysis, no new phenotypic data were used to find candidate immune exposures; instead, reliance was placed on TCR beta sequences and their occurrence across donors. An earlier analysis of approximately 580 of the donors used high-throughput TCR beta sequencing to judge whether each TCR beta V gene segment behaved as functional or pseudogenic. Donor age, sex, ethnicity and CMV serostatus were compiled together with the repertoire data. In a later genetic analysis, genome-wide SNP genotypes for 398 of the 666 donors were used, and that subset was treated as a discovery cohort. Every discovery cohort repertoire had been produced on one sequencing platform. HLA typing included class I and class II loci at four-digit resolution. The number of typed donors differed by locus: roughly 620-640 for A, B, C, DRB1 and DQB1; some 500 for DQA1; 606 for DPA1; and about 450 for DPB1. Four to six DR-DQ haplotypes were handled as single units for association and clustering, since linkage in the cohort was strong. Among roughly 400 genotyped donors of the cohort, an average of roughly 230,000 unique TCR beta nucleotide sequences was sequenced per donor, of which about 20% were non-productive.

Comment on this clone: Its antigen is unknown. One base away there is no much larger clone; base qualities are not given.

The cohort comprised under 700 healthy bone marrow donors. At the time of sampling, every cohort member was nominally healthy, though immune exposures that went unrecorded were likely present. The donor was CMV seronegative and belonged to the group of 350 to 400 seronegative cohort members. Each donor provided a peripheral blood sample, and peripheral blood mononuclear cells were used for TCR beta sequencing. Genomic DNA was extracted from the blood cell samples with the Qiagen DNeasy Blood Extraction Kit. Libraries came from the immunoSEQ multiplex PCR assay. The multiplex PCR relied on a mix of 60 forward primers for TCR Vbeta segments and 13 reverse primers for TCR Jbeta segments. The CDR3 region of rearranged TCR beta genes was amplified from genomic DNA by a multiplex PCR assay. Amplified TCR beta libraries were sequenced as 87-base-pair reads on the Illumina HiSeq System. Processing in the source paper ran as follows. Across the 500 to 700 repertoires, a later analysis counted about 81 million unique TCR beta chains, roughly 11 million of which were shared by at least two donors. Raw reads were error-corrected and collapsed into unique sequences with a nearest-neighbor algorithm that merged closely related sequences to remove PCR and sequencing errors. CDR3 sequences were aligned to IMGT reference sequences to assign V, D and J gene segments. For a sequence to be retained, at least a six-nucleotide match to both a V gene segment and a J gene segment was required. Rearrangements were called productive when the CDR3 lacked stop codons and stayed in frame with V and J; all others were non-productive. CDR3 was defined by IMGT convention, running from the second conserved V-encoded cysteine to the conserved J-encoded phenylalanine. Sequences without an unambiguous match to a single V gene segment were excluded from the earlier analysis of almost 600 of the donors. An earlier analysis of fewer than 750 of the donors called V segments functional above 56.7% productive rearrangements and segregating when the between-donor standard deviation exceeded 5%. A statistical classification framework was built for diagnosing cytomegalovirus status from the catalog of TCR beta chain sequences. A later analysis assigned V and J genes by comparing TCR nucleotide sequences with IMGT/GENE-DB human TR gene sequences. A later analysis assigned CDR3 sequences and most-parsimonious VDJ recombination scenarios with the TCRdist pipeline. In a later analysis, every TCR beta chain was defined by the combination of its CDR3 amino acid sequence and its V-gene family, and reads without a unique V-gene family were dropped. A later analysis removed 600 or so highly shared, low-generation-probability nucleotide sequences to deal with suspected cross-contamination and a sequencing artifact. For each public chain, a later analysis derived a clonal expansion index from normalized ranks of inferred template counts within each repertoire. In a later analysis, generation probabilities were computed using a VDJ recombination model fitted to out-of-frame rearrangements, and the results were checked against IGoR. A later analysis scored TCR-TCR, TCR-HLA and TCR-CMV co-occurrence with hypergeometric tests, applying a repertoire-size bias correction to TCR pairs. In a later analysis, false discovery rates were estimated by permuting HLA or CMV assignments 20 times. In a later analysis, co-occurring TCRs were grouped using DBSCAN, and TCRdist sequence similarity was added for clustering within HLA-allele-positive subsets. For co-occurrence clustering, repertoires with fewer than 30,000 or more than 120,000 public chains were excluded, along with roughly 5 repertoires with anomalous nucleotide sharing. TCRdb carries this immuneACCESS record with in-frame sequences only. Its versions omit some clonotypes, under half of them owing to an unresolved V gene in the studies checked, with the rest unexplained. V and J calls and clone size are as listed in that table; D and trimming were resolved from the DNA. The sample contains fewer than 120,000 clones, approximately 86% of them found a single time. The ten most abundant clones make up more than 1.5% of the sample.

CDR1 and CDR2 are drawn from the germline V gene: MNHEY, SVGAGI. V is cut by 0 bases and J by 1 base, and the space between the germline ends is 9 bases. Measured from the cysteine to the phenylalanine, the CDR3 is 15 residues long. CDR3 DNA is the only sequence kept; it has 45 bases, read in frame from the first base. What the research found in general, with its limitations: A further reported finding was that TCR beta sequences accurately predicted the HLA-A and HLA-B alleles for most subjects in the first cohort. Compared with equally common non-associated chains, HLA-associated TCR beta chains in a later analysis were more clonally expanded and had lower generation probabilities. Over 15 rarely observed V segments, including chromosome 9 orphons, were excluded from the earlier analysis of several hundred of the donors because counts were too low. Some IMGT-functional V segments, including TRBV6-2 and TRBV6-3, could not be distinguished by the 87-base-pair reads and were therefore excluded. According to a later analysis, TCR association rates differed among HLA loci, with DRB1 alleles showing the most associated TCRs and HLA-C alleles showing the fewest. HLA typing was unavailable for some donors at each locus, so association tests used only the typed subset. While some public TCRs were present in many individuals, most TCR sequences turned up only very rarely across donors. V-gene and J-gene trimming of TCR beta chains was associated with a missense DCLRE1C variant in a later genetic analysis, and the association was replicated in an independent cohort. In both the original and validation cohorts, the classifier was reported to diagnose cytomegalovirus status with high specificity and sensitivity. Compared with the roughly 670-donor mean, donors in an Asian-associated ancestry cluster had fewer N-insertions in productive TCRs, according to a later genetic analysis. The authors suggested that the approach could potentially be generalized to other disease states and immunological phenotypes. In vitro tests confirmed that a few of the cytomegalovirus-associated TCR beta chains recognize cytomegalovirus antigens. A later analysis associated about 17,000 TCR beta sequences with specific HLA alleles at a false discovery rate of 0.05. When HLA alleles, especially DR and DQ, strongly co-occurred, TCR associations were difficult to assign to individual alleles. The presence/absence analyses assumed that sequencing depth was roughly uniform across donors, and that assumption may not be true. A group of highly shared sequence variants was considered likely to be a technical artifact of the sequencing pipeline. In a later analysis, most CMV-associated TCR beta chains were found to appear HLA-restricted, with HLA associations seemingly driven largely by CMV exposure. For the cohort, immune exposure information was limited to CMV serostatus. Linkage disequilibrium might explain the correlated functional status among segregating V segments, but an unknown experimental factor could not be ruled out. A later analysis reported that several top co-occurrence clusters appeared linked to parvovirus B19, influenza, CMV and Epstein-Barr virus. Broadly in line with IMGT annotations, most TCR beta V segments showed up in productive rearrangements about 87% or about 30% of the time in an earlier analysis of 587 of the donors. Only TCR beta chains were sequenced in this cohort, and the absence of alpha or paired-chain data limited detectable features. In the study, 150 to 200 TCR beta chains were listed as associated with cytomegalovirus.

Material for sequencing was PBMCs. This clonotype was obtained from a man aged 40-49 years in good health and CMV-seronegative. This chain joins TRBV6-5 to TRBJ1-1; a weak D assignment points to TRBD1 (5 bases agree). The bases are TGTGCCAGCAGTTACTCGGGGGAGGGGAACACTGAAGCTTTCTTT. It codes for CASSYSGEGNTEAFF.